Below, one TCR beta chain is given with its context. The antigen is not known. The data are from a study of lymphopenia after photon versus proton radiotherapy. Whole-study results and caveats: Photon-treated patients lost naive T cells and TCR diversity; proton-treated stayed stable. After lymphocyte nadir, photon-treated repertoires showed oligoclonal expansion, especially CD8+ Temra.

The table came from immunoSEQ multiplex PCR; TCRdb's copy has only in-frame clones and leaves some out. There are 67,000 or so clones in the sample; over 70% occur only once, and 10% to 13% lies in the top ten. The receptor comes from an elderly man with esophageal cancer. The specimen was peripheral blood, collected from a patient treated with proton-based radiotherapy.

This CDR3 is CASRVGTGYQPQHF. In DNA, the CDR3 is TGTGCCAGCAGGGTCGGGACAGGCTACCAGCCCCAGCATTTT. The rearrangement links TRBV6-5 to TRBJ1-5; 8 bases fit TRBD1. This CDR3 comprises 14 residues. Germline CDR1 reads MNHEY; CDR2 reads SVGAGI. J was trimmed by 7 bases and V by 6 bases; bases with no gene match: 8.